These T cell receptor beta chains were read from a single sample in a study of cytomegalovirus exposure and HLA in healthy donors. Libraries were prepared by immunoSEQ multiplex PCR; TCRdb keeps only in-frame clonotypes and omits some of them. The table for this sample gives 45,000 to 60,000 clones. Sequencing was carried out using PBMCs. All receptors derive from a male donor in good health and CMV-seronegative. CDR3s include the opening cysteine and the closing phenylalanine or tryptophan. D genes are given only for firm matches.

TRBV4-2	.	TRBJ1-2	CASSRSQGTNYGYTF	TGTGCCAGCAGCCGATCACAGGGAACTAACTATGGCTACACCTTC
TRBV29-1	TRBD1	TRBJ1-5	CSVGGDRSNQPQHF	TGCAGCGTTGGGGGGGACAGAAGCAATCAGCCCCAGCATTTT
TRBV4-1	TRBD1	TRBJ1-5	CASSLTEGAGNQPQHF	TGCGCCAGCAGCCTTACTGAGGGGGCTGGCAATCAGCCCCAGCATTTT
TRBV7-9	TRBD1	TRBJ1-1	CASSLTGGTAQAFF	TGTGCCAGCAGCTTGACAGGGGGTACGGCCCAAGCTTTCTTT
TRBV18	.	TRBJ1-2	CASSPVDSYGYTF	TGTGCCAGCTCACCGGTCGACTCCTATGGCTACACCTTC
TRBV28	.	TRBJ1-1	CASSLGGVNTEAFF	TGTGCCAGCAGTTTAGGGGGGGTGAACACTGAAGCTTTCTTT
TRBV4-1	TRBD2	TRBJ2-1	CASSQDSLAGLNEQFF	TGCGCCAGCAGCCAAGATAGTCTAGCGGGTCTCAATGAGCAGTTCTTC
TRBV6-1	TRBD1	TRBJ2-7	CASSNGQGVDYEQYF	TGTGCCAGCAGTAACGGACAGGGGGTCGACTACGAGCAGTACTTC
TRBV5-4	.	TRBJ1-1	CASSLVEGLDTEAFF	TGTGCCAGCAGCTTGGTGGAGGGTTTGGACACTGAAGCTTTCTTT
TRBV18	.	TRBJ1-1	CASSPTRGEAFF	TGTGCCAGCTCACCGACCCGGGGTGAAGCTTTCTTT
TRBV7-6	.	TRBJ2-7	CASSSPGEASYEQYF	TGTGCCAGCAGCTCCCCGGGGGAGGCTTCCTACGAGCAGTACTTC
TRBV9	TRBD1	TRBJ1-2	CASSARGQRHYGYTF	TGTGCCAGCAGCGCTCGGGGACAGCGACACTATGGCTACACCTTC
TRBV11-2	.	TRBJ1-4	CASSLSTNEKLFF	TGTGCCAGCAGCTTAAGCACTAATGAAAAACTGTTTTTT
TRBV4-1	TRBD2	TRBJ2-3	CASSPRGGAEDTDTQYF	TGCGCCAGCAGCCCCCGCGGGGGGGCGGAGGACACAGATACGCAGTATTTT
TRBV7-9	.	TRBJ1-5	CASSRTQDSNQPQHF	TGTGCCAGCAGCCGTACACAGGATAGCAATCAGCCCCAGCATTTT
TRBV6-5	.	TRBJ1-6	CASSRGTLDNSPLHF	TGTGCCAGCAGCCGAGGGACTTTGGATAATTCACCCCTCCACTTT
TRBV28	.	TRBJ1-2	CASSSQGFSYGYTF	TGTGCCAGCAGTTCCCAGGGATTTTCCTATGGCTACACCTTC
TRBV4-1	TRBD2	TRBJ2-2	CASSQELAGGHGELFF	TGCGCCAGCAGCCAAGAACTAGCGGGGGGTCACGGGGAGCTGTTTTTT
TRBV27	.	TRBJ2-7	CASSFTGPPYEQYF	TGTGCCAGCAGTTTTACAGGGCCCCCCTACGAGCAGTACTTC
TRBV7-9	.	TRBJ1-5	CASSLGGGMRQPQHF	TGTGCCAGCAGCCTTGGGGGGGGTATGAGACAGCCCCAGCATTTT
TRBV7-2	.	TRBJ1-1	CASSTETQNTEAFF	TGTGCCAGCAGCACCGAGACACAGAACACTGAAGCTTTCTTT
TRBV6-6	.	TRBJ2-7	CASSYSSLAYEQYF	TGTGCCAGCAGTTACTCGAGCTTGGCCTACGAGCAGTACTTC
TRBV10-3	.	TRBJ1-6	CAISPRRDGLRSYNSPLHF	TGTGCCATCAGTCCCAGGAGGGACGGACTCCGATCCTATAATTCACCCCTCCACTTT
TRBV29-1	.	TRBJ1-1	CSALWGQGEAFF	TGCAGCGCCCTATGGGGCCAGGGTGAAGCTTTCTTT
TRBV2	.	TRBJ1-1	CATQSTGDTEAFF	TGTGCCACCCAATCAACAGGAGACACTGAAGCTTTCTTT
TRBV6-6	.	TRBJ1-4	CASMEQPNEKLFF	TGTGCCAGCATGGAGCAGCCTAATGAAAAACTGTTTTTT
TRBV9	TRBD2	TRBJ2-5	CASSVGAAKAGTETQYF	TGTGCCAGCAGCGTAGGGGCCGCAAAAGCGGGGACAGAGACCCAGTACTTC
TRBV18	TRBD1	TRBJ1-5	CASSPKGQGHIQPQHF	TGTGCCAGCTCACCAAAAGGACAGGGACATATCCAGCCCCAGCATTTT
TRBV4-2	.	TRBJ1-2	CASSHHTRRERASEDGYTF	TGTGCCAGCAGCCATCATACCAGGCGGGAGAGGGCATCGGAAGATGGCTACACCTTC
TRBV6-5	.	TRBJ2-5	CASSYPGLGETQYF	TGTGCCAGCAGTTACCCGGGACTGGGGGAGACCCAGTACTTC
TRBV6-5	.	TRBJ2-7	CASMEAGVYEQYF	TGTGCCAGCATGGAAGCGGGTGTCTACGAGCAGTACTTC
TRBV5-4	.	TRBJ2-3	CASSLGLAETDTQYF	TGTGCCAGCAGCTTGGGGTTAGCGGAGACAGATACGCAGTATTTT
TRBV4-3	.	TRBJ2-1	CASSPTVSSYNEQFF	TGCGCCAGCAGCCCTACAGTGAGCTCCTACAATGAGCAGTTCTTC
TRBV19	TRBD1	TRBJ1-1	CASSSGTGFTEAFF	TGTGCCAGTAGTTCCGGGACAGGGTTCACTGAAGCTTTCTTT
TRBV4-3	TRBD1	TRBJ1-2	CASSQDRGRTGGGYTF	TGCGCCAGCAGCCAAGATCGGGGGAGGACAGGGGGAGGCTACACCTTC
TRBV4-1	.	TRBJ2-3	CASSQAAGTSGTDTQYF	TGCGCCAGCAGCCAAGCTGCCGGGACATCTGGCACAGATACGCAGTATTTT
TRBV9	TRBD2	TRBJ2-7	CASSGSGGASYEQYF	TGTGCCAGCAGCGGTAGCGGGGGGGCGTCCTACGAGCAGTACTTC
TRBV4-1	TRBD1	TRBJ2-7	CASSPRDRYEQYF	TGCGCCAGCAGCCCCCGGGACAGATACGAGCAGTACTTC
TRBV27	TRBD1	TRBJ1-1	CASRVTGVTEAFF	TGTGCCAGCAGAGTAACAGGGGTAACTGAAGCTTTCTTT
TRBV6-5	.	TRBJ2-7	CASSYSGTRAYEQYF	TGTGCCAGCAGTTACTCCGGGACTCGCGCCTACGAGCAGTACTTC
TRBV6-4	TRBD2	TRBJ2-5	CASSEQAGGPETQYF	TGTGCCAGCAGTGAACAAGCGGGGGGGCCAGAGACCCAGTACTTC
TRBV6-5	.	TRBJ1-1	CASSFGQGYTEAFF	TGTGCCAGCAGTTTTGGGCAGGGGTACACTGAAGCTTTCTTT
TRBV2	.	TRBJ1-6	CASRPTGNSPLHF	TGTGCCAGCAGACCTACAGGGAATTCACCCCTCCACTTT
TRBV10-1	TRBD1	TRBJ2-7	CASRVTGNSYEQYF	TGCGCCAGCAGAGTGACAGGGAACTCCTACGAGCAGTACTTC
TRBV4-1	.	TRBJ1-2	CASSQERQSNYGYTF	TGCGCCAGCAGCCAGGAAAGACAGTCTAACTATGGCTACACCTTC
TRBV6-1	TRBD1	TRBJ1-2	CASSGDQGVAGYTF	TGTGCCAGCAGTGGTGACCAGGGGGTAGCAGGCTACACCTTC
TRBV7-2	.	TRBJ2-5	CASSLAGGSQETQYF	TGTGCCAGCAGCTTAGCGGGGGGATCCCAAGAGACCCAGTACTTC
TRBV27	.	TRBJ1-5	CASSFGGSNQPQHF	TGTGCCAGCAGTTTCGGGGGTAGCAATCAGCCCCAGCATTTT
TRBV6-5	TRBD1	TRBJ1-3	CASSQGTGGNTIYF	TGTGCCAGCAGCCAGGGGACAGGGGGAAACACCATATATTTT
TRBV30	.	TRBJ1-5	CAWSGQDQPQHF	TGTGCCTGGAGTGGCCAGGATCAGCCCCAGCATTTT
TRBV19	.	TRBJ1-1	CASRGPSALTQAFF	TGTGCCAGTAGGGGGCCGTCGGCACTTACCCAAGCTTTCTTT
TRBV4-1	TRBD1	TRBJ1-5	CASRLEGQSNQPQHF	TGCGCCAGCAGACTCGAGGGACAGTCCAATCAGCCCCAGCATTTT
TRBV12-5	.	TRBJ1-2	CASGLDDRRYTF	TGTGCTAGTGGTTTGGACGACAGGCGCTACACCTTC